These T cell receptor beta chains were read from a single sample in a study of blood T cell repertoires in COVID-19. Only in-frame clones appear in the TCRdb table, and some are missing; sequencing was by immunoSEQ multiplex PCR. The table includes around 70,000 clones, around nine tenths detected once. Source material: peripheral blood. Every receptor here comes from a human donor in a cohort sampled during active COVID-19. Each CDR3 is given with its conserved first and last residue. The order of the fields is D gene, V gene, J gene, clone size, CDR3 protein, CDR3 DNA. D genes are given only for firm matches. Only part of the rows carry a size: once, few, many, or a class if the clone is expanded.

D gene: TRBD2
V gene: TRBV5-1
J gene: TRBJ2-3
clone size: -
CDR3 protein: CASSWASGSADTQYF
CDR3 DNA: TGCGCCAGCAGCTGGGCTAGCGGGAGTGCAGATACGCAGTATTTT

D gene: TRBD2
V gene: TRBV7-9
J gene: TRBJ2-7
clone size: few
CDR3 protein: CASTRRAGGVYEQYF
CDR3 DNA: TGTGCCAGCACCCGGCGAGCGGGAGGTGTCTACGAGCAGTACTTC

D gene: TRBD2
V gene: TRBV6-5
J gene: TRBJ2-1
clone size: -
CDR3 protein: CASSSEAGGSYNEQFF
CDR3 DNA: TGTGCCAGCAGTTCGGAGGCGGGAGGCTCCTACAATGAGCAGTTCTTC

D gene: TRBD1
V gene: TRBV19
J gene: TRBJ2-3
clone size: -
CDR3 protein: CASSMGQGTDTQYF
CDR3 DNA: TGTGCCAGTAGTATGGGACAGGGGACAGATACGCAGTATTTT

D gene: TRBD2
V gene: TRBV7-2
J gene: TRBJ2-4
clone size: -
CDR3 protein: CASSLGGTITKNIQYF
CDR3 DNA: TGTGCCAGCAGCTTAGGAGGGACTATCACCAAAAACATTCAGTACTTC

D gene: -
V gene: TRBV11-1
J gene: TRBJ2-2
clone size: -
CDR3 protein: CASSLDWRANTGELFF
CDR3 DNA: TGTGCCAGCAGCTTAGATTGGAGGGCTAACACCGGGGAGCTGTTTTTT

D gene: TRBD1
V gene: TRBV5-1
J gene: TRBJ1-2
clone size: -
CDR3 protein: CASSPRDRDYGYTF
CDR3 DNA: TGCGCCAGCAGCCCCCGGGACAGGGATTATGGCTACACCTTC

D gene: -
V gene: TRBV11-2
J gene: TRBJ2-3
clone size: -
CDR3 protein: CASSLDSAGDGDTQYF
CDR3 DNA: TGTGCCAGCAGCTTAGATAGTGCAGGGGATGGAGATACGCAGTATTTT

D gene: TRBD1
V gene: TRBV6-2/TRBV6-3
J gene: TRBJ1-6
clone size: few
CDR3 protein: CASSPAPVQGERSPLHF
CDR3 DNA: TGTGCCAGCAGCCCTGCGCCCGTTCAGGGGGAACGGTCACCCCTCCACTTT

D gene: TRBD2
V gene: TRBV28
J gene: TRBJ2-7
clone size: -
CDR3 protein: CASSDFLYLAGDSYEQYF
CDR3 DNA: TGTGCCAGCAGTGACTTCCTCTATCTAGCGGGAGACTCCTACGAGCAGTACTTC

D gene: TRBD1
V gene: TRBV5-5
J gene: TRBJ1-2
clone size: -
CDR3 protein: CASSLDRTGISFYTF
CDR3 DNA: TGTGCCAGCAGCTTGGATCGGACAGGGATCAGTTTTTACACCTTC

D gene: -
V gene: TRBV3-1/TRBV3-2
J gene: TRBJ2-5
clone size: -
CDR3 protein: CASSPKGGRQETQYF
CDR3 DNA: TGTGCCAGCAGCCCGAAGGGGGGGCGTCAAGAGACCCAGTACTTC

D gene: -
V gene: TRBV9
J gene: TRBJ1-2
clone size: -
CDR3 protein: CASSSRDGYTF
CDR3 DNA: TGTGCCAGCTCGTCTCGGGATGGCTACACCTTC

D gene: TRBD2
V gene: TRBV13
J gene: TRBJ2-5
clone size: -
CDR3 protein: CASSSLLAGGRQETQYF
CDR3 DNA: TGTGCCAGCAGCTCCCTTCTAGCGGGAGGCAGACAAGAGACCCAGTACTTC

D gene: -
V gene: TRBV6-1
J gene: TRBJ2-1
clone size: -
CDR3 protein: CASSVTMGLRYNEQFF
CDR3 DNA: TGTGCCAGCAGTGTTACTATGGGACTCCGGTACAATGAGCAGTTCTTC

D gene: -
V gene: TRBV7-6
J gene: TRBJ2-1
clone size: -
CDR3 protein: CASSSPERVDEQFF
CDR3 DNA: TGTGCCAGCAGCTCGCCGGAGCGGGTAGATGAGCAGTTCTTC

D gene: -
V gene: TRBV6-5
J gene: TRBJ2-1
clone size: -
CDR3 protein: CASRVVGRVNEQFF
CDR3 DNA: TGTGCCAGCAGGGTAGTGGGTCGGGTCAATGAGCAGTTCTTC

D gene: TRBD1
V gene: TRBV10-2
J gene: TRBJ1-1
clone size: -
CDR3 protein: CASSGLTGRTEAFF
CDR3 DNA: TGCGCCAGCAGTGGGTTGACAGGGCGGACTGAAGCTTTCTTT

D gene: TRBD2
V gene: TRBV6-5
J gene: TRBJ2-1
clone size: -
CDR3 protein: CASTRLAGAYNEQFF
CDR3 DNA: TGTGCCAGCACCCGACTAGCGGGAGCCTACAATGAGCAGTTCTTC

D gene: -
V gene: TRBV24-1
J gene: TRBJ1-5
clone size: -
CDR3 protein: CATTHDSFAVQQYQPQHF
CDR3 DNA: TGTGCCACCACCCATGACTCGTTTGCGGTTCAGCAGTATCAGCCCCAGCATTTT

D gene: TRBD1
V gene: TRBV29-1
J gene: TRBJ1-5
clone size: few
CDR3 protein: CSVRTGNSNQPQHF
CDR3 DNA: TGCAGCGTTAGGACAGGGAACAGCAATCAGCCCCAGCATTTT

D gene: TRBD2
V gene: TRBV19
J gene: TRBJ2-5
clone size: -
CDR3 protein: CASSGTSIGETQYF
CDR3 DNA: TGTGCCAGTAGCGGGACTAGTATTGGGGAGACCCAGTACTTC

D gene: TRBD2
V gene: TRBV4-3
J gene: TRBJ2-7
clone size: -
CDR3 protein: CASSSRGGSYEQYF
CDR3 DNA: TGCGCCAGCAGCTCGCGCGGGGGTTCCTACGAGCAGTACTTC

D gene: -
V gene: TRBV5-4
J gene: TRBJ2-7
clone size: -
CDR3 protein: CASSLRGEQYF
CDR3 DNA: TGTGCCAGCAGCTTGAGAGGGGAGCAGTACTTC

D gene: -
V gene: TRBV28
J gene: TRBJ1-5
clone size: -
CDR3 protein: CASSLVISNQPQHF
CDR3 DNA: TGTGCCAGCAGCCTTGTTATTAGCAATCAGCCCCAGCATTTT

D gene: -
V gene: TRBV6-5
J gene: TRBJ2-7
clone size: -
CDR3 protein: CASSTELRAHEQYF
CDR3 DNA: TGTGCCAGCAGTACGGAGCTCCGAGCCCACGAGCAGTACTTC

D gene: TRBD1
V gene: TRBV3-1/TRBV3-2
J gene: TRBJ1-2
clone size: -
CDR3 protein: CASSSGGYGYTF
CDR3 DNA: TGTGCCAGCAGCTCAGGGGGCTATGGCTACACCTTC

D gene: -
V gene: TRBV21-1
J gene: TRBJ2-7
clone size: -
CDR3 protein: CASSTRQGAIYEQYF
CDR3 DNA: TGTGCCAGCAGCACCCGGCAGGGGGCGATCTACGAGCAGTACTTC

D gene: TRBD1
V gene: TRBV19
J gene: TRBJ2-7
clone size: -
CDR3 protein: CASSPPGQPYEQYF
CDR3 DNA: TGTGCCAGTAGTCCTCCGGGACAGCCCTACGAGCAGTACTTC

D gene: -
V gene: TRBV28
J gene: TRBJ2-6
clone size: -
CDR3 protein: CASSLWRGPGANVLTF
CDR3 DNA: TGTGCCAGCAGTTTATGGCGGGGCCCTGGGGCCAACGTCCTGACTTTC

D gene: TRBD2
V gene: TRBV4-3
J gene: TRBJ2-1
clone size: -
CDR3 protein: CASSQEGLAGHEQFF
CDR3 DNA: TGCGCCAGCAGCCAGGAGGGACTAGCGGGACATGAGCAGTTCTTC

D gene: -
V gene: TRBV5-8
J gene: TRBJ1-5
clone size: once
CDR3 protein: CASTRGGNQPQHF
CDR3 DNA: TGTGCCAGCACAAGGGGTGGAAATCAGCCCCAGCATTTT

D gene: -
V gene: TRBV9
J gene: TRBJ2-3
clone size: -
CDR3 protein: CASSVGTSSSTDTQYF
CDR3 DNA: TGTGCCAGCAGCGTAGGTACATCATCTAGCACAGATACGCAGTATTTT

D gene: TRBD1
V gene: TRBV7-9
J gene: TRBJ2-1
clone size: -
CDR3 protein: CASSLEGQLYNEQFF
CDR3 DNA: TGTGCCAGCAGCTTAGAGGGACAGTTATACAATGAGCAGTTCTTC

D gene: -
V gene: TRBV5-3
J gene: TRBJ1-1
clone size: -
CDR3 protein: CARSLKGDEAFF
CDR3 DNA: TGTGCCAGAAGCTTAAAGGGAGATGAAGCTTTCTTT

D gene: -
V gene: TRBV28
J gene: TRBJ1-2
clone size: -
CDR3 protein: CASRSTGTDRSANYGYTF
CDR3 DNA: TGTGCCAGCAGGAGTACCGGGACTGATCGTTCGGCTAACTATGGCTACACCTTC

D gene: TRBD2
V gene: TRBV28
J gene: TRBJ2-1
clone size: -
CDR3 protein: CASSTAGAHNEQFF
CDR3 DNA: TGTGCCAGCAGTACTGCGGGAGCGCACAATGAGCAGTTCTTC

D gene: -
V gene: TRBV5-1
J gene: TRBJ2-5
clone size: -
CDR3 protein: CASTPGGETQYF
CDR3 DNA: TGCGCCAGCACCCCAGGGGGGGAGACCCAGTACTTC

D gene: TRBD2
V gene: TRBV5-1
J gene: TRBJ2-1
clone size: -
CDR3 protein: CASSLAGGDPYNEQFF
CDR3 DNA: TGCGCCAGCAGCTTGGCGGGGGGGGACCCCTACAATGAGCAGTTCTTC

D gene: -
V gene: TRBV28
J gene: TRBJ2-2
clone size: -
CDR3 protein: CASSDISVDTGELFF
CDR3 DNA: TGTGCCAGCAGTGATATTAGCGTGGACACCGGGGAGCTGTTTTTT

D gene: -
V gene: TRBV19
J gene: TRBJ2-7
clone size: few
CDR3 protein: CASSPQASLGEQYF
CDR3 DNA: TGTGCCAGTAGTCCACAGGCCAGCCTGGGCGAGCAGTACTTC

D gene: TRBD1
V gene: TRBV6-2/TRBV6-3
J gene: TRBJ2-3
clone size: -
CDR3 protein: CASSSGTGSADTQYF
CDR3 DNA: TGTGCCAGCAGCTCCGGGACAGGGTCGGCAGATACGCAGTATTTT

D gene: -
V gene: TRBV27
J gene: TRBJ2-7
clone size: -
CDR3 protein: CASIILLSYEQYF
CDR3 DNA: TGTGCCAGCATCATTTTACTATCCTACGAGCAGTACTTC

D gene: -
V gene: TRBV7-7
J gene: TRBJ2-5
clone size: -
CDR3 protein: CASSLGLGDGSEETQYF
CDR3 DNA: TGTGCTAGCAGCTTAGGGTTAGGCGACGGGAGTGAGGAGACCCAGTACTTC

D gene: TRBD1
V gene: TRBV18
J gene: TRBJ2-7
clone size: -
CDR3 protein: CASSPTVVGQGAYEQYF
CDR3 DNA: TGTGCCAGCTCACCCACCGTAGTAGGACAGGGGGCCTACGAGCAGTACTTC